This T cell receptor (beta chain) was recorded in a study of T cells after somatic rescue of genetic block. Germline CDR1 and CDR2: MDHEN and SYDVKM. Trimming removed 7 bases from V and 8 bases from J, with 15 bases in between. The CDR3 sequence is 13 residues long. Assay: immunoSEQ multiplex PCR; the TCRdb copy retains only in-frame clones and omits some. The sample consists of roughly 51,000 clones, around 96% of them appearing once. The gene calls are TRBV28 and TRBJ2-1; D is unclear. The sequence came from a child less than two years old. Sequencing was carried out using peripheral blood mononuclear cells (PBMCs). The CDR3 here is CASTTSNPYEQFF. In DNA form, the CDR3 reads TGTGCCAGCACCACCTCCAACCCCTATGAGCAGTTCTTC.